Included here is one T cell receptor (beta chain) sequence, with context. Its antigen is still unknown. Generated by immunoSEQ multiplex PCR, the TCRdb table keeps only in-frame clones and is missing some. The table lists roughly 26,000 clones, around three quarters of them singletons. ViraFEST used viral peptide pools to expand antigen-specific CD4+ T cells before sequencing. Isolating CD4+ T cells followed more than eight days of culture. A positive SARS-CoV-2 PCR test fell between March and December 2020. The sample originates from a study of vaccination effects on CD4 cells after COVID-19. Trimming took 2 bases from V and 4 from J; bases not matched to a gene: 10. The germline gives CDR1 MNHEY, CDR2 SMNVEV (reference sequence). This CDR3 comprises 16 residues.

The sample was CD4+ T cells from PBMCs cultured with HCoV-NL63 spike peptides, taken before COVID-19 vaccination. This chain connects TRBV27 to TRBJ1-2; 7 bases map to TRBD1. This receptor was taken from a human donor who had a prior SARS-CoV-2 infection. The CDR3 loop is CASSLPDRVRSYGYTF. In nucleotides, the CDR3 is TGTGCCAGCAGTTTACCCGACAGGGTACGGAGCTATGGCTACACCTTC.